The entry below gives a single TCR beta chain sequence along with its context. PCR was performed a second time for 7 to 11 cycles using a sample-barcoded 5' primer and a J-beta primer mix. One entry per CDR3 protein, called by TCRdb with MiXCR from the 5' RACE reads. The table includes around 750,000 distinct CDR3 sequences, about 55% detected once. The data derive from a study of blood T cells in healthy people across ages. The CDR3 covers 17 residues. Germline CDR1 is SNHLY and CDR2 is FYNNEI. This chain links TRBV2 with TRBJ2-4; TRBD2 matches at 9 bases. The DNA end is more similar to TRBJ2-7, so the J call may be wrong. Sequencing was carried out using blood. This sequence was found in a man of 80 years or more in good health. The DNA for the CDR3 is TGTGCCAGCAGTGAAGCGGCTACTAGCGGGCGAGCCTACGAGCAGTACTTC. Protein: CASSEAATSGRAYEQYF.